This T cell receptor (beta chain) was retrieved from a study of PD-1 blockade in classical Hodgkin lymphoma. Points from the study as a whole: The causes of the repertoire differences, possibly disease activity or prior therapy, remain undefined.

The length of the CDR3 is 14 residues. Germline CDR1 is SGHRS and CDR2 is YFSETQ. The V gene lost 0 bases and the J gene lost 4 bases, with 9 bases spanning the gap. Generated by immunoSEQ multiplex PCR, the TCRdb table keeps only in-frame clones and is missing some. The sample consists of 30,000 to 35,000 clones, 80% to 95% of them appearing once. Exposure to brentuximab vedotin varied, and each patient had relapsed following autologous stem cell transplantation. Starting with thawed PBMCs, CD4+ T cells were purified by magnetic negative selection. Worth noting for this clone: Its specificity is not known.

The chain employs TRBV5-1 and TRBJ2-3, with D hard to call. This specimen was CD4+ T cells from blood, taken at baseline. This TCR was recovered from a human donor with classical Hodgkin lymphoma. In DNA, the CDR3 is TGCGCCAGCAGCTTGGCCCCCCTCCCAGATACGCAGTATTTT. This encodes CASSLAPLPDTQYF. Together with reference TRBV5-1 and TRBJ2-3, the CDR3 gives the full variable domain: KAGVTQTPRYLIKTRGQQVTLSCSPISGHRSVSWYQQTPGQGLQFLFEYFSETQRNKGNFPGRFSGRQFSNSRSEMNVSTLELGDSALYLCASSLAPLPDTQYFGPGTRLTVL.